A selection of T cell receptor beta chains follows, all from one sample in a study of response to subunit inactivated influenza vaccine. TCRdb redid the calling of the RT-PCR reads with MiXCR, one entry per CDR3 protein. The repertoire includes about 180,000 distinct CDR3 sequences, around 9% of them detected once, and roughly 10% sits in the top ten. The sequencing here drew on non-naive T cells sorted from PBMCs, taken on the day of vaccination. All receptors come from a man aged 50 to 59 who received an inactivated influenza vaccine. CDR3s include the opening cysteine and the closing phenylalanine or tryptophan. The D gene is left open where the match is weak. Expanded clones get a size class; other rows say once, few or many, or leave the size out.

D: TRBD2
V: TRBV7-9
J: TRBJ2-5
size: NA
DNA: TGTGCCAGCAGCCGAGGACTAGCGGGGATCCAAGAGACCCAGTACTTC
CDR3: CASSRGLAGIQETQYF

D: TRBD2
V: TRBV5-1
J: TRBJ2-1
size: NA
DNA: TGCGCCAGCAGCCCACATAGCGGGAGGAACAATGAGCAGTTCTTC
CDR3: CASSPHSGRNNEQFF

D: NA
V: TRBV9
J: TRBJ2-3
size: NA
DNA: TGTGCCAGCAGCGTAGGAGGCACGGATACGCAGTATTTT
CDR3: CASSVGGTDTQYF

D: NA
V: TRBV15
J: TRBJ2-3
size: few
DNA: TGTGCCACCAGCAGAGATGTTCGGGGAGTCCCGTATTTT
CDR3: CATSRDVRGVPYF

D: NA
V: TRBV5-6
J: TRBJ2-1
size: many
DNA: TGTGCCAGCAGTTTGGAACTTAGGTACAATGAGCAGTTCTTC
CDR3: CASSLELRYNEQFF

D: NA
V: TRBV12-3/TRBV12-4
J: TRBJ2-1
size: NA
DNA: TGTGCCAGCAGTTTAGCAGGACCCAATGAGCAGTTCTTC
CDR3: CASSLAGPNEQFF

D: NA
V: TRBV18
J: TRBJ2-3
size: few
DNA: TGTGCCAGCTCACCCGACAGACTCCTCACAGATACGCAGTATTTT
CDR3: CASSPDRLLTDTQYF

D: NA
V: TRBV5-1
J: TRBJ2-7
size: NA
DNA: TGCGCCAGCAAGGAGGGTGACTACGAGCAGTACTTC
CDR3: CASKEGDYEQYF

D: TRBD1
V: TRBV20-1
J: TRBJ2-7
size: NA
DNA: TGCAGTGCTAGACCTAGACAGGGCCTTGCACCCTACGAGCAGTACTTC
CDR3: CSARPRQGLAPYEQYF

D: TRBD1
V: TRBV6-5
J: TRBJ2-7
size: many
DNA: TGTGCCAGCAGTTATCGGACAGGGAAGCCCTACGAGCAGTACTTC
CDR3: CASSYRTGKPYEQYF

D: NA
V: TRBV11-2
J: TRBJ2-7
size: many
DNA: TGTGCCAGCAGCTTCCCGGGGTGGTCCTACGAGCAGTACTTC
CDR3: CASSFPGWSYEQYF

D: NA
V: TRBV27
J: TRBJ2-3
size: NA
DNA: TGTGCCAGCAGCCCCTCTGGGGGAGTCACAGATACGCAGTATTTT
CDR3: CASSPSGGVTDTQYF

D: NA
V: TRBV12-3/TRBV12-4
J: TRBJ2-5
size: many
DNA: TGTGCCAGCAGTTTAGCGGGGGCAGAGACCCAGTACTTC
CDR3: CASSLAGAETQYF

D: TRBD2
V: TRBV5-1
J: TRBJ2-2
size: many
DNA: TGCGCCAGCAGCTTGGTAGTAGCGGGATTTGACACCGGGGAGCTGTTTTTT
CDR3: CASSLVVAGFDTGELFF

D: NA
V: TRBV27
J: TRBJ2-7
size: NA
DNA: TGTGCCAGTAGGGAAGGGCAGAGGGAGCAGTACTTC
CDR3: CASREGQREQYF

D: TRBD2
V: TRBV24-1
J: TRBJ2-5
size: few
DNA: TGTGCCACCAGTGCCGTGGGACTAGCGGGAGAGACCCAGTACTTC
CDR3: CATSAVGLAGETQYF

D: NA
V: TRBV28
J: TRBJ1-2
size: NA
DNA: TGTGCCAGCAGTACCCCCAGGGCGCTAAACTATGGCTACACCTTC
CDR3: CASSTPRALNYGYTF

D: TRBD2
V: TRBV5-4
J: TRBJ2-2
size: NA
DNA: TGTGCCAGCAGCTCCCGAGCGGGGGGGCCTCCCGGGGAGCTGTTTTTT
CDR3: CASSSRAGGPPGELFF

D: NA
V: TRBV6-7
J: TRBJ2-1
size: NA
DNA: TGTGCCAGCAGTTCAAGATATAATAATGGGCCCCTTACCTACAATGAGCAGTTCTTC
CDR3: CASSSRYNNGPLTYNEQFF

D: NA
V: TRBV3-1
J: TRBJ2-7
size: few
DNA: TGTGCCAGCAGCCAAGTTCAGGGTGAGCAGTACTTC
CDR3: CASSQVQGEQYF

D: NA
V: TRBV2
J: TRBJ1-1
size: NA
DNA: TGTGCCAGCAGTGTGGGCAAATTTACAACGATGAACACTGAAGCTTTCTTT
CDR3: CASSVGKFTTMNTEAFF

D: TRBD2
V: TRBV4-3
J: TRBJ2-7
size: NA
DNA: TGCGCCAGCAGCCAACTAGCGGGGGGGATCGCCTACGAGCAGTACTTC
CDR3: CASSQLAGGIAYEQYF

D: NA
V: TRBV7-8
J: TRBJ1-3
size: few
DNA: TGTGCCAGCAGCCTCGGCCCACGAGGAAACACCATATATTTT
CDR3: CASSLGPRGNTIYF